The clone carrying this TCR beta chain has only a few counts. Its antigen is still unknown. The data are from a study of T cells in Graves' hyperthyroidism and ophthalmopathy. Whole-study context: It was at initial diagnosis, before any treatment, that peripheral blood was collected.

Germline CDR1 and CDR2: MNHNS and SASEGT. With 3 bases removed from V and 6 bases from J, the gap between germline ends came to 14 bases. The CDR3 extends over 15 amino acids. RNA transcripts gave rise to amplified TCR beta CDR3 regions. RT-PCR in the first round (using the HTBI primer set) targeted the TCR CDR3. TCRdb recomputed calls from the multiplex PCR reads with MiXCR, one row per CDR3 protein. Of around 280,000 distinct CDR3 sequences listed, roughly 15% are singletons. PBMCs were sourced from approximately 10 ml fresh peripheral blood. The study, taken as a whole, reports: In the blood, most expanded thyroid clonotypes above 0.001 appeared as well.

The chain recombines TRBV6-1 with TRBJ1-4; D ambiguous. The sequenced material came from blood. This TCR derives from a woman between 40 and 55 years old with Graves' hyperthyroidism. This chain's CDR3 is CASSDDGGTHEKLFF. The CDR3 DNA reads TGTGCCAGCAGTGACGACGGAGGAACCCATGAAAAACTGTTTTTT.